These T cell receptor beta chains were read from a single sample in a study of cytomegalovirus exposure and HLA in healthy donors. Using immunoSEQ multiplex PCR, the repertoire was profiled, and TCRdb retains in-frame clones only, with some absent. The data contain about 190,000 clones, 70% to 90% of them singletons. Input material: PBMCs. These receptors all stem from a male donor in good health and CMV-seronegative. CDR3s include the opening cysteine and the closing phenylalanine or tryptophan.

V gene: TRBV7-2
CDR3 length: 19
CDR3 protein: CASTPAPGLAGFNTDTQYF

V gene: TRBV9
CDR3 length: 12
CDR3 protein: CASSVQNYGYTF

V gene: TRBV7-6
CDR3 length: 20
CDR3 protein: CASSLTLAGGHSFGHYEQYF

V gene: TRBV10-3
CDR3 length: 14
CDR3 protein: CASGTGTGAYEQYF

V gene: TRBV4-1
CDR3 length: 14
CDR3 protein: CASSQTVVITEAFF

V gene: TRBV6-5
CDR3 length: 12
CDR3 protein: CASLLGANVLTF

V gene: TRBV15
CDR3 length: 14
CDR3 protein: CATSRDRLTAEAFF

V gene: TRBV5-1
CDR3 length: 15
CDR3 protein: CASSPGTSGQETQYF

V gene: TRBV5-4
CDR3 length: 13
CDR3 protein: CASSLVGAWEQFF

V gene: TRBV2
CDR3 length: 13
CDR3 protein: CASSFWNTGELFF

V gene: TRBV6-1
CDR3 length: 18
CDR3 protein: CASSEVGQVPSGANVLTF

V gene: TRBV19
CDR3 length: 19
CDR3 protein: CASTPWRGRNAVMNTEAFF

V gene: TRBV11-2
CDR3 length: 14
CDR3 protein: CASSLDDRGYEQYF

V gene: TRBV7-3
CDR3 length: 19
CDR3 protein: CASSLTWTSGGLNTGELFF

V gene: TRBV9
CDR3 length: 17
CDR3 protein: CASSAGLAGGYSDTQYF

V gene: TRBV9
CDR3 length: 17
CDR3 protein: CASSVGGTGAHQETQYF

V gene: TRBV4-1
CDR3 length: 16
CDR3 protein: CASRSHRGGTNEKLFF

V gene: TRBV7-7
CDR3 length: 13
CDR3 protein: CASSPAGSETQYF

V gene: TRBV9
CDR3 length: 14
CDR3 protein: CASSPGGVGETQYF

V gene: TRBV27
CDR3 length: 17
CDR3 protein: CASSLSSGQPSTDTQYF

V gene: TRBV4-1
CDR3 length: 13
CDR3 protein: CASSPVGAYEQYF

V gene: TRBV10-3
CDR3 length: 18
CDR3 protein: CAISETLRKRDESDTQYF

V gene: TRBV6-1
CDR3 length: 16
CDR3 protein: CASSEPAGRNTGELFF

V gene: TRBV5-6
CDR3 length: 16
CDR3 protein: CASSSKPGQGYQPQHF

V gene: TRBV28
CDR3 length: 15
CDR3 protein: CASGWGAENGYEQYF

V gene: TRBV6-6
CDR3 length: 16
CDR3 protein: CASSPTGIGSGNTIYF

V gene: TRBV15
CDR3 length: 16
CDR3 protein: CATSRDNWEMNTEAFF

V gene: TRBV11-2
CDR3 length: 11
CDR3 protein: CASSLVGTLHF

V gene: TRBV7-2
CDR3 length: 15
CDR3 protein: CASSPRRGAYNEQFF

V gene: TRBV30
CDR3 length: 13
CDR3 protein: CAWSESLGEKLFF

V gene: TRBV18
CDR3 length: 14
CDR3 protein: CASSPRREAGELFF

V gene: TRBV18
CDR3 length: 17
CDR3 protein: CASSPRTGGLAKNIQYF

V gene: TRBV9
CDR3 length: 14
CDR3 protein: CASGVAGGPGEQFF

V gene: TRBV30
CDR3 length: 16
CDR3 protein: CAWSVVGGINTGELFF

V gene: TRBV6-4
CDR3 length: 15
CDR3 protein: CASSRTSGSTDTQYF

V gene: TRBV19
CDR3 length: 14
CDR3 protein: CASSNPGGTKTQYF

V gene: TRBV6-5
CDR3 length: 13
CDR3 protein: CASSYGRGHEQFF

V gene: TRBV30
CDR3 length: 14
CDR3 protein: CAGGTGVDNQPQHF

V gene: TRBV2
CDR3 length: 14
CDR3 protein: CASSMEHFSYEQYF

V gene: TRBV7-8
CDR3 length: 15
CDR3 protein: CASSFDRGLNTEAFF

V gene: TRBV9
CDR3 length: 14
CDR3 protein: CASSPLQNTGELFF

V gene: TRBV5-1
CDR3 length: 17
CDR3 protein: CASSLEGLAGDTDTQYF